One and the same sample provided the 7 T cell receptor beta chains below, sequenced in a study of blood T cell repertoires in COVID-19. TCRdb's table, derived via immunoSEQ multiplex PCR, lists solely in-frame clones and lacks some. The repertoire holds approximately 290,000 clones, with about 86% as singletons. The source material was peripheral blood. These receptors originate from a person aged 65 to 85 with COVID-19, enrolled during active disease.

This chain connects TRBV5-4 to TRBJ1-2; tentatively, D is TRBD1 (6 bases). Looked up from germline, CDR1 is SGHNT and CDR2 is YYREEE (reference sequence). CDR3 length: 14 amino acids. The ends were cut back, 3 bases at V and 5 bases at J, with 14 bases in the middle. As DNA, the CDR3 is TGTGCCAGCAGCTCCCCGACAGGAGCGTATGGCTACACCTTC. Translated, it gives CASSSPTGAYGYTF.

This clone was picked up a small number of times. This sequence joins TRBV30 and TRBJ2-5; D is perhaps TRBD1 (6 bases). The length of the CDR3 is 14 residues. The germline V gene encodes CDR1 GTSNPN and CDR2 SVGIG (reference sequence). Trimming removed 4 bases from V and 0 bases from J, with 12 bases in between. CDR3 residues: CAWKKDSYQETQYF. In DNA form, the CDR3 reads TGTGCCTGGAAAAAGGACAGCTACCAAGAGACCCAGTACTTC. Drawing the rest from reference TRBV30 and TRBJ2-5, the complete variable domain is SQTIHQWPATLVQPVGSPLSLECTVEGTSNPNLYWYRQAAGRGLQLLFYSVGIGQISSEVPQNLSASRPQDRQFILSSKKLLLSDSGFYLCAWKKDSYQETQYFGPGTRLLVL.

This clone has only one observation. This chain links TRBV6-2 or TRBV6-3 with TRBJ2-2; D possibly corresponds to TRBD2 (6 bases). Germline loops: CDR1 MNHEY, CDR2 SVGEGT. This CDR3 has 13 amino acids. Trimming pared 4 bases from V and 5 bases from J, leaving 8 bases between. The CDR3 DNA follows: TGTGCCAGCAGTTGGGGGGTGACCGGGGAGCTGTTTTTT. Its translation: CASSWGVTGELFF.

The J gene is TRBJ2-7, the V gene TRBV11-2; D gene uncertain. CDR1 is SGHAT and CDR2 is FQNNGV in the germline V gene. V was shortened by 5 bases and J by 0 bases, with 11 bases between the two germline ends. The CDR3 extends over 14 amino acids. In DNA form, the CDR3 reads TGTGCCAGCAGCGCCGGTCCAGGCTCCTACGAGCAGTACTTC. It yields the protein CASSAGPGSYEQYF.

Details on this clone: Because it lacks the conserved phenylalanine or tryptophan at the end, this CDR3 is likely a read error. The chain recombines TRBV6-5 with TRBJ1-2; 9 positions agree with TRBD1. Germline V gene data show CDR1 as MNHEY and CDR2 as SVGAGI. This CDR3 spans 14 amino acids. V trimming: 0 bases; J trimming: 5 bases; junction bases outside the gene matches: 1. The CDR3: CASSYSDRGYGYTL. The CDR3 nucleotides are TGTGCCAGCAGTTACTCGGACAGGGGATATGGCTACACCCTC.

The V and J genes are TRBV5-1 and TRBJ1-3; perhaps TRBD1 as D (5 bases). The V gene lost 4 bases and the J gene lost 2 bases, with 16 bases spanning the gap. Germline V CDR1 and CDR2: SGHRS, YFSETQ. The CDR3 contains 16 residues. The CDR3 sequence: CASSTEGRRPGNTIYF. The DNA for the CDR3 is TGCGCCAGCAGCACGGAGGGACGGAGGCCTGGAAACACCATATATTTT.

This clone was detected only a few times. The V call is TRBV5-4, the J call TRBJ2-1; D is unresolved. With 3 bases removed from V and 8 bases from J, the gap between germline ends came to 6 bases. CDR3 size: 11 residues. The V gene's germline CDR1 is SGHNT and CDR2 YYREEE (reference sequence). The CDR3 nucleotides are TGTGCCAGCAGCTCGGGTTATGAGCAGTTCTTC. The encoded protein is CASSSGYEQFF. Supplemented by reference TRBV5-4 and TRBJ2-1, the full variable domain reads ETGVTQSPTHLIKTRGQQVTLRCSSQSGHNTVSWYQQALGQGPQFIFQYYREEENGRGNFPPRFSGLQFPNYSSELNVNALELDDSALYLCASSSGYEQFFGPGTRLTVL.